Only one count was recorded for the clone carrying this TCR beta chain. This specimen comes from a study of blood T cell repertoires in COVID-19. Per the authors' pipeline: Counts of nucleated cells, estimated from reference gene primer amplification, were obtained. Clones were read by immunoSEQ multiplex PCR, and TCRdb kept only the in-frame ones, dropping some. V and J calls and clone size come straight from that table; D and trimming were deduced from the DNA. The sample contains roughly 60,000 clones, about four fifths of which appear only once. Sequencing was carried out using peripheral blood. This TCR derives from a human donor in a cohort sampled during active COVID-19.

CDR3 in DNA: TGTGCCAGCAGCCCCGGGAGGGAGTATGGCTACACCTTC. Translating gives CASSPGREYGYTF. The J gene is TRBJ1-2, the V gene TRBV12-3 or TRBV12-4; D unresolved. V shed 6 bases and J shed 5 bases, with 13 bases lying between them. There are 13 residues in the CDR3.